This T cell receptor (beta chain) was documented in a study of blood T cell repertoires in COVID-19. Overall study: From the United States, Italy and Spain came samples of acute and convalescent COVID-19. In each case, the material was cDNA or gDNA derived from T cells, B-cell-depleted T cells, or PBMCs.

The germline V and J ends were trimmed by 0 bases and 0 bases, with 5 bases remaining between them. The CDR3 contains 15 residues. Per germline, CDR1 LGHNA and CDR2 YSLEER. As processed by the authors: Reference gene primer amplification gave estimated nucleated cell counts. Profiled with immunoSEQ multiplex PCR; TCRdb holds only in-frame clones, not every one. The V and J calls and the clone size are those of that table, but D and trimming were determined from the DNA. This sample has about 130,000 clones, with approximately 89% found just once. J is TRBJ1-4 and V is TRBV4-3, with unresolved D. The TCR was taken from a human donor in a cohort sampled during active COVID-19. What was sequenced was peripheral blood. The CDR3 nucleotides read TGCGCCAGCAGCCAAGATTTTACAACTAATGAAAAACTGTTTTTT. Translated, it gives CASSQDFTTNEKLFF.